Listed below are T cell receptor beta chains from one sample, sequenced in a study of T cell responses to AZD1222 COVID-19 vaccine. Some clones are missing from TCRdb's copy, which holds only in-frame ones; the method was immunoSEQ multiplex PCR. The data hold 150,000 to 160,000 clones, with about nine tenths observed a single time. The sequenced sample was peripheral blood, obtained after recovery from COVID-19. The receptors here all came from an adult who had recovered from COVID-19. Each CDR3 is given with its conserved first and last residue. The order of the fields is clone size, J gene, D gene, V gene, CDR3 DNA, CDR3 protein. D genes are given only for firm matches. Clone size appears in some rows only: once, few, many, or a class for an expanded clone.

abundance: .
j_gene: TRBJ1-4
d_gene: .
v_gene: TRBV27
CDR3nt: TGTGCCAGCAGTTTAACCCTATATGCAACTAATGAAAAACTGTTTTTT
CDR3aa: CASSLTLYATNEKLFF

abundance: .
j_gene: TRBJ2-1
d_gene: .
v_gene: TRBV2
CDR3nt: TGTGCCAGCAGTGAAGCAGGGGGGCGTGGACTCAATGAGCAGTTCTTC
CDR3aa: CASSEAGGRGLNEQFF

abundance: .
j_gene: TRBJ1-1
d_gene: .
v_gene: TRBV5-4
CDR3nt: TGTGCCAGCAGCTTGGAATCGGCGTGGGCTGAAGCTTTCTTT
CDR3aa: CASSLESAWAEAFF

abundance: .
j_gene: TRBJ2-7
d_gene: .
v_gene: TRBV7-8
CDR3nt: TGTGCCAGCAGCTTATCGCTTCGACAGGTATTATACGAGCAGTACTTC
CDR3aa: CASSLSLRQVLYEQYF

abundance: .
j_gene: TRBJ1-1
d_gene: TRBD1
v_gene: TRBV9
CDR3nt: TGTGCCAGCAGCAATCGGACAGGGACGAACACTGAAGCTTTCTTT
CDR3aa: CASSNRTGTNTEAFF

abundance: .
j_gene: TRBJ1-6
d_gene: .
v_gene: TRBV7-2
CDR3nt: TGTGCCAGCAGCGGGACACGGATTAATTCACCCCTCCACTTT
CDR3aa: CASSGTRINSPLHF

abundance: .
j_gene: TRBJ2-3
d_gene: .
v_gene: TRBV3-1/TRBV3-2
CDR3nt: TGTGCCAGCAGCCAAGGTCAAATGGGACTCCTAGATACGCAGTATTTT
CDR3aa: CASSQGQMGLLDTQYF

abundance: .
j_gene: TRBJ1-2
d_gene: TRBD1
v_gene: TRBV19
CDR3nt: TGTGCCAGTAGTACAACGACAGGGGTGCACTATGGCTACACCTTC
CDR3aa: CASSTTTGVHYGYTF

abundance: .
j_gene: TRBJ2-4
d_gene: TRBD2
v_gene: TRBV7-3
CDR3nt: TGTGCCAGCAGCTCCGGAGGGACTAGCGGGGAAAACATTCAGTACTTC
CDR3aa: CASSSGGTSGENIQYF

abundance: .
j_gene: TRBJ1-5
d_gene: .
v_gene: TRBV11-2
CDR3nt: TGTGCCAGCAGCTTGACAGCCTATAGCAATCAGCCCCAGCATTTT
CDR3aa: CASSLTAYSNQPQHF

abundance: .
j_gene: TRBJ1-2
d_gene: TRBD1
v_gene: TRBV28
CDR3nt: TGTGCCAGCACCCTGACAGGGGGCTATGGCTACACCTTC
CDR3aa: CASTLTGGYGYTF

abundance: .
j_gene: TRBJ1-3
d_gene: TRBD1
v_gene: TRBV6-2/TRBV6-3
CDR3nt: TGTGCCAGCAGTCGCCGATACAGGGGGCCAGGAAACACCATATATTTT
CDR3aa: CASSRRYRGPGNTIYF

abundance: .
j_gene: TRBJ2-3
d_gene: .
v_gene: TRBV2
CDR3nt: TGTGCCAGCAGTGACGGGCAGGGCGCAGATACGCAGTATTTT
CDR3aa: CASSDGQGADTQYF

abundance: .
j_gene: TRBJ2-7
d_gene: .
v_gene: TRBV7-8
CDR3nt: TGTGCCAGCAGCTTAGGAACGGTAGGGAACTACGAGCAGTACTTC
CDR3aa: CASSLGTVGNYEQYF

abundance: .
j_gene: TRBJ2-7
d_gene: .
v_gene: TRBV27
CDR3nt: TGTGCCAGCAGTTTTGATGGTAAGGGGGTGCACCACTACGAGCAGTACTTC
CDR3aa: CASSFDGKGVHHYEQYF

abundance: .
j_gene: TRBJ2-7
d_gene: TRBD2
v_gene: TRBV2
CDR3nt: TGTGCCAGCAGAGCCGGGACTAGCGTCTACGAGCAGTACTTC
CDR3aa: CASRAGTSVYEQYF

abundance: .
j_gene: TRBJ1-2
d_gene: .
v_gene: TRBV3-1/TRBV3-2
CDR3nt: TGTGCCAGCAGCCAAGACAGGGATTATGGCTACACCTTC
CDR3aa: CASSQDRDYGYTF

abundance: few
j_gene: TRBJ1-2
d_gene: .
v_gene: TRBV6-1
CDR3nt: TGTGCCAGCAGTGAAGCTGGGGGTATGGGCTATGGCTACACCTTC
CDR3aa: CASSEAGGMGYGYTF

abundance: .
j_gene: TRBJ2-5
d_gene: TRBD2
v_gene: TRBV5-4
CDR3nt: TGTGCCAGCAGTCCCGAACTTACTAGCGGCGGAGAGACCCAGTACTTC
CDR3aa: CASSPELTSGGETQYF

abundance: .
j_gene: TRBJ2-5
d_gene: .
v_gene: TRBV30
CDR3nt: TGTGCCTGGAGTCCTTCGGCGGGGGCGAAAGAGACCCAGTACTTC
CDR3aa: CAWSPSAGAKETQYF

abundance: .
j_gene: TRBJ1-1
d_gene: .
v_gene: TRBV28
CDR3nt: TGTGCCAGCAGTTTGCGCAGTACGAACACTGAAGCTTTCTTT
CDR3aa: CASSLRSTNTEAFF

abundance: .
j_gene: TRBJ2-3
d_gene: TRBD2
v_gene: TRBV7-3
CDR3nt: TGTGCCAGCAGCCGATCCGGGACTAGAAACGAAGATACGCAGTATTTT
CDR3aa: CASSRSGTRNEDTQYF

abundance: .
j_gene: TRBJ2-2
d_gene: .
v_gene: TRBV29-1
CDR3nt: TGCAGCCTGAGGGTCCCGGATGGCACCGGGGAGCTGTTTTTT
CDR3aa: CSLRVPDGTGELFF

abundance: once
j_gene: TRBJ2-7
d_gene: TRBD2
v_gene: TRBV18
CDR3nt: TGTGCCAGCTCACCACAACCGGGAGGGCCCTACGAGCAGTACTTC
CDR3aa: CASSPQPGGPYEQYF

abundance: once
j_gene: TRBJ1-4
d_gene: .
v_gene: TRBV2
CDR3nt: TGTGCCAGCAGGGCAGGGACCGCAACTAATGAAAAACTGTTTTTT
CDR3aa: CASRAGTATNEKLFF

abundance: .
j_gene: TRBJ2-3
d_gene: .
v_gene: TRBV14
CDR3nt: TGTGCCAGCAGCCCTTTGTTGGGGGGCGGCGCAGATACGCAGTATTTT
CDR3aa: CASSPLLGGGADTQYF

abundance: once
j_gene: TRBJ1-4
d_gene: .
v_gene: TRBV28
CDR3nt: TGTGCCAGCAGCTCACGAACAACTAATGAAAAACTGTTTTTT
CDR3aa: CASSSRTTNEKLFF

abundance: .
j_gene: TRBJ1-2
d_gene: TRBD1
v_gene: TRBV18
CDR3nt: TGTGCCAGCTCTCCCGGGACAGACTATGGCTACACCTTC
CDR3aa: CASSPGTDYGYTF

abundance: .
j_gene: TRBJ1-6
d_gene: TRBD1
v_gene: TRBV7-8
CDR3nt: TGTGCCAGCAGCGTGGGACAGGGTGGTTCACCCCTCCACTTT
CDR3aa: CASSVGQGGSPLHF

abundance: .
j_gene: TRBJ2-7
d_gene: TRBD2
v_gene: TRBV2
CDR3nt: TGTGCCAGCGTTGTCGGGAGGGCCGTAGAGCAGTACTTC
CDR3aa: CASVVGRAVEQYF

abundance: .
j_gene: TRBJ2-4
d_gene: .
v_gene: TRBV5-6
CDR3nt: TGTGCCAGCAGCTCACTGACAGGCCTGTACATTCAGTACTTC
CDR3aa: CASSSLTGLYIQYF

abundance: .
j_gene: TRBJ1-4
d_gene: .
v_gene: TRBV5-1
CDR3nt: TGCGCCAGCAGCTTGTGGGCGGATGAAAAACTGTTTTTT
CDR3aa: CASSLWADEKLFF

abundance: .
j_gene: TRBJ1-2
d_gene: TRBD1
v_gene: TRBV5-1
CDR3nt: TGCGCCAGCAGCTTGGATGGACAGGGCGGCTATGGCTACACCTTC
CDR3aa: CASSLDGQGGYGYTF

abundance: .
j_gene: TRBJ1-2
d_gene: TRBD1
v_gene: TRBV6-4
CDR3nt: TGTGCCAGCAGTCAGCAGGGGGGGTTTGGCTACACCTTC
CDR3aa: CASSQQGGFGYTF

abundance: .
j_gene: TRBJ1-2
d_gene: .
v_gene: TRBV11-2
CDR3nt: TGTGCCAGCAGCTTAGAAGGGGTGGGAGAGCATGGCTACACCTTC
CDR3aa: CASSLEGVGEHGYTF

abundance: .
j_gene: TRBJ2-2
d_gene: .
v_gene: TRBV10-3
CDR3nt: TGTGCCATCAGTGAGTCGATAACAGGTCGAACCGGGGAGCTGTTTTTT
CDR3aa: CAISESITGRTGELFF

abundance: .
j_gene: TRBJ1-1
d_gene: .
v_gene: TRBV27
CDR3nt: TGTGCCAGCAGTTTACGGGGGTTTCCTGAAGCTTTCTTT
CDR3aa: CASSLRGFPEAFF

abundance: .
j_gene: TRBJ1-2
d_gene: .
v_gene: TRBV6-1
CDR3nt: TGTGCCAGCAGTGAAGGGCAATTAAACTATGGCTACACCTTC
CDR3aa: CASSEGQLNYGYTF

abundance: few
j_gene: TRBJ2-2
d_gene: .
v_gene: TRBV7-3
CDR3nt: TGTGCCAGCAGCCCCAACGCGGGCGGGGAGCTGTTTTTT
CDR3aa: CASSPNAGGELFF

abundance: once
j_gene: TRBJ2-3
d_gene: TRBD2
v_gene: TRBV5-4
CDR3nt: TGTGCCAGCAGCTTGGATCGGACTAGCGTCGATACGCAGTATTTT
CDR3aa: CASSLDRTSVDTQYF

abundance: once
j_gene: TRBJ1-4
d_gene: .
v_gene: TRBV25-1
CDR3nt: TGTGCCAGCAGTGAAGCAGCGGCTAATGAAAAACTGTTTTTT
CDR3aa: CASSEAAANEKLFF

abundance: .
j_gene: TRBJ1-5
d_gene: .
v_gene: TRBV28
CDR3nt: TGTGCCAGTGATCAGGGGCATAGCAATCAGCCCCAGCATTTT
CDR3aa: CASDQGHSNQPQHF

abundance: .
j_gene: TRBJ1-4
d_gene: .
v_gene: TRBV28
CDR3nt: TGTGCCAGCACCGAAGGGTGGGGGGGCCCGGTCGAAAAACTGTTTTTT
CDR3aa: CASTEGWGGPVEKLFF

abundance: once
j_gene: TRBJ1-4
d_gene: TRBD1
v_gene: TRBV4-3
CDR3nt: TGCGCCAGCAGCCAAGTGGTACAGGGGTCTGAAAAACTGTTTTTT
CDR3aa: CASSQVVQGSEKLFF

abundance: .
j_gene: TRBJ1-3
d_gene: .
v_gene: TRBV7-3
CDR3nt: TGTGCCAGCAGCCCCGGCACTGGAAACACCATATATTTT
CDR3aa: CASSPGTGNTIYF

abundance: .
j_gene: TRBJ1-5
d_gene: .
v_gene: TRBV6-5
CDR3nt: TGTGCCACCTCGGGGGGGGGAAATCAGCCCCAGCATTTT
CDR3aa: CATSGGGNQPQHF

abundance: .
j_gene: TRBJ2-3
d_gene: TRBD1
v_gene: TRBV7-3
CDR3nt: TGTGCCAGCAGCCCACAGGGGGCGCCCACAGATACGCAGTATTTT
CDR3aa: CASSPQGAPTDTQYF

abundance: once
j_gene: TRBJ2-3
d_gene: .
v_gene: TRBV5-1
CDR3nt: TGCGCCAGCAGCCCCGACCAGATAGCAGATACGCAGTATTTT
CDR3aa: CASSPDQIADTQYF

abundance: .
j_gene: TRBJ1-1
d_gene: TRBD1
v_gene: TRBV7-2
CDR3nt: TGTGCCAGCAGCTCACAGGGGACGGGCACTGAAGCTTTCTTT
CDR3aa: CASSSQGTGTEAFF

abundance: .
j_gene: TRBJ2-3
d_gene: TRBD1
v_gene: TRBV7-2
CDR3nt: TGTGCCAGCAGCTACGACAGGGGACTCACAGATACGCAGTATTTT
CDR3aa: CASSYDRGLTDTQYF

abundance: .
j_gene: TRBJ1-2
d_gene: .
v_gene: TRBV12-3/TRBV12-4
CDR3nt: TGTGCCAGCAGCGCGGGACGGTCTTATGGCTACACCTTC
CDR3aa: CASSAGRSYGYTF

abundance: .
j_gene: TRBJ2-5
d_gene: .
v_gene: TRBV7-9
CDR3nt: TGTGATAAGGCGGGACGGCCTGACCAAGAGACCCAGTACTTC
CDR3aa: CDKAGRPDQETQYF

abundance: .
j_gene: TRBJ2-3
d_gene: .
v_gene: TRBV5-6
CDR3nt: TGTGCCAGCAGCTTGAGACAGGCATTGGATACGCAGTATTTT
CDR3aa: CASSLRQALDTQYF

abundance: .
j_gene: TRBJ2-6
d_gene: .
v_gene: TRBV18
CDR3nt: TGTGCCACCAGAAAGGCGTCTGGGGCCAACGTCCTGACTTTC
CDR3aa: CATRKASGANVLTF